One and the same sample provided the 12 T cell receptor beta chains below, sequenced in a study of T cell responses to AZD1222 COVID-19 vaccine (dated by TCRdb to about 2021). The library was produced with the immunoSEQ multiplex PCR assay. Imported from immuneACCESS, the table was reduced by TCRdb to in-frame sequences with V and J called. These copies leave out some clones; in studies compared against another copy, an unresolved V gene accounts for under half, and the cause of the remainder is not known. The sample records around 170,000 clones, roughly nine tenths of which are singletons. The ten top clones hold about 1.6% of the sample. This sample's time point label indicates: baseline before first vaccination. The sample in question was peripheral blood, obtained on day 0 of AZD1222 vaccination. These receptors were obtained from an adult in good health.

The chain employs TRBV4-1 and TRBJ2-1; perhaps TRBD1 as D (7 bases). V lost 1 base and J 7 bases, leaving 17 bases between the germline ends. The germline V gene encodes CDR1 MGHRA and CDR2 YSYEKL. The CDR3 extends over 16 amino acids. The CDR3 sequence is CASSQGQGGRRNEQFF. In nucleotides, the CDR3 is TGCGCCAGCAGCCAAGGCCAGGGGGGACGAAGGAATGAGCAGTTCTTC.

This chain joins TRBV2 and TRBJ1-5, with D tentatively TRBD1 (5 bases). Germline V lookup: CDR1 SNHLY, CDR2 FYNNEI. Trimming took 3 bases from V and 1 from J, leaving 10 bases between them. The CDR3 has 15 amino acids. The CDR3 DNA is TGTGCCAGCAGTGAGCAGGGTTGGAGCAATCAGCCCCAGCATTTT. The encoded protein is CASSEQGWSNQPQHF.

V is TRBV28 and J is TRBJ2-5; D is possibly TRBD1 or TRBD2 (5 bases each). CDR3 length: 16 residues. The V gene's germline CDR1 is MDHEN and CDR2 SYDVKM. Trimming removed 5 bases at V and 8 bases at J, with 24 bases between. The CDR3 region has the DNA TGTGCCAGCAGTCGTACTGCCGGGGCGACATTTGGAACCCAGTACTTC. It codes for CASSRTAGATFGTQYF.

V gene TRBV10-3 combines with J gene TRBJ1-6; 9 nucleotides align to TRBD1. The germline CDR1 and CDR2 sequences are ENHRY and SYGVKD. After removal of 4 bases from V and 8 bases from J, the junction contained 0 bases not matched to a gene. This CDR3 has 13 residues. The DNA of the CDR3 is TGTGCCATCAGTGGGACAGGGGATTCACCCCTCCACTTT. This sequence encodes CAISGTGDSPLHF.

The J gene is TRBJ1-2, the V gene TRBV5-1, with D unclear. CDR3 size: 12 residues. V dropped 5 bases and J dropped 5 bases, with 10 bases sitting between them. Germline assignment: CDR1 SGHRS and CDR2 YFSETQ. The CDR3 region is CASREGEYGYTF. The DNA for the CDR3 is TGCGCCAGCAGGGAGGGAGAGTATGGCTACACCTTC.

In this sample, this clone turned up many times. The chain has TRBV5-6 and TRBJ2-7; D is perhaps TRBD1 (5 bases). This CDR3 spans 15 amino acids. Germline V gene lookup returns CDR1 SGHDT and CDR2 YYEEEE. Between the trimmed V and J ends, which lost 3 bases and 3 bases, there was a span of 16 bases. In DNA form, the CDR3 reads TGTGCCAGCAGCTCCTTGTATAGGGGCATCTACGAGCAGTACTTC. Amino acid sequence: CASSSLYRGIYEQYF.

In this sample, this clone turned up once. This chain links TRBV6-2 or TRBV6-3 with TRBJ1-1; D may be TRBD1 (6 bases). The V and J ends lost 2 bases and 1 base respectively, with 8 bases between them. This CDR3 has 14 residues. Germline CDR1 reads MNHEY; CDR2 reads SVGEGT. As DNA, the CDR3 is TGTGCCAGCAGTTACCCGACAGGGAACACTGAAGCTTTCTTT. This translates into CASSYPTGNTEAFF.

The V gene is TRBV29-1, the J gene TRBJ1-2; the match to TRBD1 covers 7 bases. CDR1 is SQVTM and CDR2 is ANQGSEA in the germline V gene. V lost 6 bases, J lost 1 base, and 5 bases stayed unmatched. The CDR3 sequence is 13 residues long. This CDR3 is CSVGQKLNYGYTF. The CDR3 DNA reads as TGCAGCGTGGGACAGAAACTTAACTATGGCTACACCTTC.

The chain combines TRBV10-3 with TRBJ1-6; TRBD1 matches 10 bases. The CDR3 has 14 amino acids. Germline CDR1 is ENHRY and CDR2 is SYGVKD. The ends lost 5 bases at V and 8 bases at J; junction bases unmatched: 3. The CDR3 protein is CAISRTGGDSPLHF. The DNA of the CDR3 is TGTGCCATCAGTCGGACAGGGGGGGATTCACCCCTCCACTTT.

The gene calls are TRBV11-1 and TRBJ2-5; TRBD1 matches 8 bases. Looked up from germline, CDR1 is SGHAT and CDR2 is FQDESV (reference sequence). CDR3 length: 15 residues. J lost 5 bases, V lost 2 bases, and 7 bases had no gene match. CDR3 sequence (DNA): TGTGCCAGCAGCTTAAACGGACAGGGATCCGAGACCCAGTACTTC. It yields the protein CASSLNGQGSETQYF.

The chain's CDR3 is CASSKSGLTDTQYF. The CDR3 nucleotides read TGTGCCAGTAGTAAGAGCGGGCTTACAGATACGCAGTATTTT. The rearrangement joins TRBV19 to TRBJ2-3; D is perhaps TRBD2 (6 bases). The CDR3 has 14 amino acids. With 4 bases removed from V and 3 bases from J, the gap between germline ends came to 11 bases. From germline, CDR1 is LNHDA and CDR2 SQIVND (reference sequence).

V is TRBV5-1 and J is TRBJ2-5; 9 positions match TRBD2. This CDR3 spans 15 amino acids. V shed 2 bases and J 1 base; nucleotides not matched to a gene: 3. Germline values: CDR1 SGHRS, CDR2 YFSETQ. CDR3: CASSFSGGIQETQYF. In DNA, the CDR3 is TGCGCCAGCAGCTTTAGCGGGGGTATCCAAGAGACCCAGTACTTC. Variable domain in full (rest from reference TRBV5-1 and TRBJ2-5): KAGVTQTPRYLIKTRGQQVTLSCSPISGHRSVSWYQQTPGQGLQFLFEYFSETQRNKGNFPGRFSGRQFSNSRSEMNVSTLELGDSALYLCASSFSGGIQETQYFGPGTRLLVL.